The 14 T cell receptor beta chains below come from one sample, sequenced in a study of blood T cells in healthy people across ages. With a J-beta primer mix and a sample-barcoded 5' primer, a second PCR ran about 7 to 12 cycles. TCRdb reanalysed the 5' RACE reads using MiXCR and keeps one entry per CDR3 protein. The table has some 1.4 million distinct CDR3 sequences, 35% to 45% seen once. The sequenced material came from blood. The receptors derive from a woman between 18 and 29 years old in good health.

The sample holds a few counts of this clonotype. CDR3 coding DNA: TGTGCCACCAGGAGCGGGAGGGGGAGCACAGATACGCAGTATTTT. Translating it yields CATRSGRGSTDTQYF. This chain uses TRBV10-3 with TRBJ2-3, with 10 bases fitting TRBD2. The CDR3 length is 15 residues. V lost 10 bases and J lost 0; bases outside the gene matches: 7. Germline V gene sequence: CDR1 ENHRY, CDR2 SYGVKD.

The chain employs TRBV28 and TRBJ1-5; the D gene is possibly TRBD1 (6 bases). Trimming took 4 bases from V and 4 from J, leaving 8 bases between them. Germline values: CDR1 MDHEN, CDR2 SYDVKM. The CDR3 length is 13 residues. The CDR3, as DNA: TGTGCCAGCAGTTCAGGGACAAATCAGCCCCAGCATTTT. Translated, it gives CASSSGTNQPQHF.

CDR3 sequence (DNA): TGTGCCAGCAGCACCGGACAGGGTAGAATCGTAGCTTTCTTT. It specifies CASSTGQGRIVAFF. The rearrangement links TRBV7-8 to TRBJ1-1, with 8 bases that match TRBD1. Germline CDR1 and CDR2: SGHVS and FQNEAQ. The CDR3 sequence is 14 residues long. With V trimmed by 5 bases and J by 10 bases, 12 bases remained unmatched.

This clonotype was seen a few times. The chain employs TRBV4-1 and TRBJ2-3, with D hard to call. The germline V gene encodes CDR1 MGHRA and CDR2 YSYEKL. This CDR3 region has 15 residues. Trimming cost V 5 bases and J 0 bases, with 12 bases left between them. For the CDR3, the DNA is TGCGCCAGCAGCTCCCCTAGAAGTAGCACAGATACGCAGTATTTT. It encodes CASSSPRSSTDTQYF.

The chain is built from TRBV6-5 and TRBJ1-1; D is undetermined. This CDR3 contains 12 residues. Trimming pared 0 bases from V and 6 bases from J, leaving 5 bases between. Per germline, CDR1 MNHEY and CDR2 SVGAGI. The CDR3 region has the DNA TGTGCCAGCAGTTACTCGGGCGCTGAAGCTTTCTTT. Its translation is CASSYSGAEAFF.

The V call is TRBV11-1, the J call TRBJ2-5; 9 bases are shared with TRBD1. Germline V gives CDR1 SGHAT, CDR2 FQDESV (reference sequence). Trimming removed 5 bases from V and 9 bases from J; junction bases left unmatched: 4. This CDR3 region has 12 residues. CDR3 nucleotides: TGTGCCAGCAGCCCCACAGGGGGCCCCCAGTACTTC. Translation gives CASSPTGGPQYF.

The table lists this clonotype with a few counts. The V call is TRBV20-1, the J call TRBJ2-3; TRBD1 might be the D (5 bases). Germline CDR1 reads DFQATT; CDR2 reads SNEGSKA (reference sequence). V was trimmed by 0 bases and J by 6 bases, leaving 13 bases between them. CDR3 length equals 14 residues. The CDR3 loop reads CSARDLQGADTQYF. Written as DNA, the CDR3 is TGCAGTGCTAGAGATCTCCAAGGGGCGGATACGCAGTATTTT.

The sample holds a few counts of this clonotype. The chain couples TRBV20-1 to TRBJ1-1; no firm D call. Looked up from germline, CDR1 is DFQATT and CDR2 is SNEGSKA (reference sequence). This CDR3 is built from 12 residues. The CDR3 coding sequence is TGCATTGGACGGGGTCAGAACACTGAAGCTTTCTTT. This translates into CIGRGQNTEAFF.

This clonotype occurred a few times. CDR3 loop: CASTKHSYGYTF. The CDR3 DNA sequence: TGTGCCAGCACTAAGCACAGCTATGGCTACACCTTC. The V and J genes are TRBV6-1 and TRBJ1-2; D is ambiguous. Germline CDR1 is MNHNS and CDR2 is SASEGT. V was shortened by 7 bases and J by 4 bases, with 10 bases between the two germline ends. The CDR3 consists of 12 residues.

The chain joins TRBV20-1 to TRBJ2-5; D perhaps matches TRBD2 (6 bases). The end of the DNA fits TRBJ2-7 better, so the J call may be wrong. Germline V gene data show CDR1 as DFQATT and CDR2 as SNEGSKA (reference sequence). The CDR3 length is 14 residues. The CDR3 nucleotides read TGCAGTGCTAGAACGGGACTTGACACCTACGAGCAGTACTTC. Translated, it gives CSARTGLDTYEQYF.

The CDR3 here is CASSWRTGMDTQYF. CDR3 coding DNA: TGTGCCAGCAGCTGGAGGACAGGGATGGATACGCAGTATTTT. This chain connects TRBV11-2 to TRBJ2-3; 8 bases fit TRBD1. Germline CDR1 and CDR2: SGHAT and FQNNGV. Trimming took 4 bases from V and 6 from J; bases not matched to a gene: 6. This CDR3 region has 14 residues.

This clonotype was counted only a few times. The chain combines TRBV5-1 with TRBJ1-1, with a possible D match to TRBD1 (5 bases). V was trimmed by 6 bases and J by 11 bases, leaving 20 bases between them. Germline V gene sequence: CDR1 SGHRS, CDR2 YFSETQ. The CDR3 has 13 amino acids. The CDR3 nucleotides are TGCGCCAGCACGCTGTCAGGGTCCGGTGGGGCTTTCTTT. Its translation: CASTLSGSGGAFF. Complete variable domain (other parts from reference TRBV5-1 and TRBJ1-1): KAGVTQTPRYLIKTRGQQVTLSCSPISGHRSVSWYQQTPGQGLQFLFEYFSETQRNKGNFPGRFSGRQFSNSRSEMNVSTLELGDSALYLCASTLSGSGGAFFGQGTRLTVV.

This clonotype appeared a few times. The genes are TRBV4-1 and TRBJ2-6; D is unclear. This CDR3 contains 15 residues. Germline V gene data show CDR1 as MGHRA and CDR2 as YSYEKL. The V gene lost 1 base and the J gene lost 0 bases, with 4 bases spanning the gap. CDR3 sequence reads: CASSQVDSGANVLTF. The CDR3 nucleotides are TGCGCCAGCAGCCAAGTGGACTCTGGGGCCAACGTCCTGACTTTC.

The chain carries TRBV27 and TRBJ1-1; TRBD1 might be the D (6 bases). Trimming stripped 0 bases from V and 3 bases from J, with 11 bases between. The CDR3 covers 15 residues. Germline V gene data show CDR1 as MNHEY and CDR2 as SMNVEV (reference sequence). The CDR3 protein is CASSLSGGMYTEAFF. CDR3 nucleotide sequence: TGTGCCAGCAGTTTATCGGGGGGCATGTACACTGAAGCTTTCTTT.